The T cell receptor (beta chain) under discussion was sequenced for a study of T cells in Graves' hyperthyroidism and ophthalmopathy. The investigators amplified TCR beta CDR3 regions from RNA transcripts. The TCR CDR3 was amplified in a first-round RT-PCR using the HTBI primer set. TCRdb reprocessed the multiplex PCR reads with MiXCR, giving one entry per CDR3 protein. Here the sample spans about 500,000 distinct CDR3 sequences, approximately 15% being singletons. Losses at the gene ends were 6 bases for V and 5 bases for J; bases not matched to a gene: 9. The CDR3 is 15 amino acids. In germline, CDR1 is MNHNS, CDR2 SASEGT. Only a few counts were recorded for this clonotype.

The rearrangement uses TRBV6-1 and TRBJ1-4; 7 nucleotides align to TRBD1. The clonotype comes from a woman under 30 with Graves' hyperthyroidism. The source material was blood. CDR3 sequence (DNA): TGTGCCAGCAGCGATCTAGGGGGCTCGAATGAAAAACTGTTTTTT. Its protein product is CASSDLGGSNEKLFF.